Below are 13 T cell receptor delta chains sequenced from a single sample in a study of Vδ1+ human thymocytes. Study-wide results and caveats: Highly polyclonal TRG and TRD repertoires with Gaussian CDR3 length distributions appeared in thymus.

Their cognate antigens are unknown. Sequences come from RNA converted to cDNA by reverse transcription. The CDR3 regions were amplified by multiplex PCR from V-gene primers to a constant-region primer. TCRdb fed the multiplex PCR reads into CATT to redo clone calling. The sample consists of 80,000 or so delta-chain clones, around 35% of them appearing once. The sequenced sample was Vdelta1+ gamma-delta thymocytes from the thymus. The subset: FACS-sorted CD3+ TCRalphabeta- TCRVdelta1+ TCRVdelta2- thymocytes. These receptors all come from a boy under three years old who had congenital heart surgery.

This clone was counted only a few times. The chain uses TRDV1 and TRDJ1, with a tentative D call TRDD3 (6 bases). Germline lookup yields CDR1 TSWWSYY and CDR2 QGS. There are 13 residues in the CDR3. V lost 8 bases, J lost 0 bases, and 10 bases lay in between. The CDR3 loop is CALFGDYTDKLIF. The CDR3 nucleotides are TGTGCTCTTTTTGGGGATTACACCGATAAACTCATCTTT.

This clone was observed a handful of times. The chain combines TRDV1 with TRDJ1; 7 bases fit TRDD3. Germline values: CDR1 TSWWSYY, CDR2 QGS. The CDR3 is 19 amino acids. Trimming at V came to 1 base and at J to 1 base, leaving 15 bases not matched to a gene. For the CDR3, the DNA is TGTGCTCTTGGGGAACGGTCCCCCTACGAGGATACGCTCACCGATAAACTCATCTTT. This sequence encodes CALGERSPYEDTLTDKLIF.

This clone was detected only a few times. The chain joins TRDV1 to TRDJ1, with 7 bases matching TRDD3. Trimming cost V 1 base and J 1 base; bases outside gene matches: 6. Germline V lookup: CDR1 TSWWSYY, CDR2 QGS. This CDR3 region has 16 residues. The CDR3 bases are TGTGCTCTTGGGGAACCCGGTTACTGGGGCACCGATAAACTCATCTTT. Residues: CALGEPGYWGTDKLIF.

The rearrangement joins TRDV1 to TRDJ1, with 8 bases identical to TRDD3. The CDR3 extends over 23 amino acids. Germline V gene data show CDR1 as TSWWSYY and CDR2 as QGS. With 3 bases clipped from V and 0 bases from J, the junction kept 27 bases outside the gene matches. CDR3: CALGDTEPTPLTGGRGYTDKLIF. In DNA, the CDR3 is TGTGCTCTTGGGGACACCGAGCCCACTCCACTGACTGGGGGCAGGGGGTACACCGATAAACTCATCTTT.

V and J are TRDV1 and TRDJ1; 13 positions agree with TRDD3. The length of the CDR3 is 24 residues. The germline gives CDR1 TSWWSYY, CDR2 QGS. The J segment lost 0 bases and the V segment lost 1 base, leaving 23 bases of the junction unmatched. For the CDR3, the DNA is TGTGCTCTTGGGGAACGTAATGAGTGGGAGTTCCGCCAACTGGGGGATACGTACACCGATAAACTCATCTTT. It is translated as CALGERNEWEFRQLGDTYTDKLIF.

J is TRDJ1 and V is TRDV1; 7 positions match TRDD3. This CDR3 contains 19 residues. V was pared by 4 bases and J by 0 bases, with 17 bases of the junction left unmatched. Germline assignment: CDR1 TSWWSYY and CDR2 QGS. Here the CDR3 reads CALGVGPPSPGGYTDKLIF. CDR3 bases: TGTGCTCTTGGGGTAGGCCCTCCATCGCCCGGGGGATACACCGATAAACTCATCTTT.

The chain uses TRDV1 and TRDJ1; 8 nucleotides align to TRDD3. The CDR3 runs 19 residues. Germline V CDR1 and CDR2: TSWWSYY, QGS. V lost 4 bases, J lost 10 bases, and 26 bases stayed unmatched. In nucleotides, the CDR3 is TGTGCTCTTGGGGCGGAAGTGATTTCTTCCCCAACTACTGGGGGTATACTCATCTTT. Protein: CALGAEVISSPTTGGILIF.

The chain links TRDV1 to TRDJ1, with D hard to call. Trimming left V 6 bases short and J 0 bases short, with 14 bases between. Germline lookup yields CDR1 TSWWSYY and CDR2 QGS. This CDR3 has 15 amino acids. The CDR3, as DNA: TGTGCTCTTGGACAAACTTGGCGGTACACCGATAAACTCATCTTT. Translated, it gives CALGQTWRYTDKLIF.

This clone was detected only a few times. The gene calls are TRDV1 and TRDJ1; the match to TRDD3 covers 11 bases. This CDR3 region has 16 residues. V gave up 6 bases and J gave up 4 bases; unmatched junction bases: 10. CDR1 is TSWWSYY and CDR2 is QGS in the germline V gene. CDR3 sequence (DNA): TGTGCTCTTGGAGCGTACTGGGGGATAAGGAGCGATAAACTCATCTTT. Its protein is CALGAYWGIRSDKLIF.

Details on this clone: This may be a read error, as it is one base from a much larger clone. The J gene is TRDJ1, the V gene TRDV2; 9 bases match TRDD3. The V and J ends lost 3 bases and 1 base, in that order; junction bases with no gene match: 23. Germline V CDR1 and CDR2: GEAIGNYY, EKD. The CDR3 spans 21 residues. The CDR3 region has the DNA TGTGCCTGTGACCACGGACTGGGGGAAGTCGCCCCCCAGGGAGCCACCGATAAACTCATCTTT. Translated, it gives CACDHGLGEVAPQGATDKLIF.

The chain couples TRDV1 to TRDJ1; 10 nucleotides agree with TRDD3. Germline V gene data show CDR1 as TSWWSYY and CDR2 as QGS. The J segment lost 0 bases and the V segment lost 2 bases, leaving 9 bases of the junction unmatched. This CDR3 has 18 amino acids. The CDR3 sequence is CALGESFVLGDHTDKLIF. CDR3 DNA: TGTGCTCTTGGGGAAAGTTTTGTACTGGGGGATCACACCGATAAACTCATCTTT.

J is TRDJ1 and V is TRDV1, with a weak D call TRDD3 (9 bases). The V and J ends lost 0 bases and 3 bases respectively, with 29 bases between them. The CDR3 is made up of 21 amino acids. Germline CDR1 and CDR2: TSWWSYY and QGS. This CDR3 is CALGELPSFLRLGIRADKLIF. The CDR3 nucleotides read TGTGCTCTTGGGGAACTCCCCTCCTTCCTAAGGCTGGGGATACGGGCCGATAAACTCATCTTT.

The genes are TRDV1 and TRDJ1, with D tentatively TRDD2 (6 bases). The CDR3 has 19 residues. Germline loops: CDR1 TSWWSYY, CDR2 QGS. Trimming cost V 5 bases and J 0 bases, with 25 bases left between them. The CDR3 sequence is CALGNLLLQGYAYTDKLIF. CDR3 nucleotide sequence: TGTGCTCTTGGGAATTTACTCCTACAGGGTTACGCGTACACCGATAAACTCATCTTT.